The rows below give T cell receptor beta chains drawn from one sample of a study of blood T cells in healthy people across ages. TCRdb re-called the 5' RACE reads with MiXCR, one entry per CDR3 protein. The top ten hold about 2.1% of the sample, which has about 1.8 million distinct CDR3 sequences, roughly 50% seen once. Specimen: blood. The receptor source for this set is a woman aged 35 to 49 in good health. Each CDR3 is given without its conserved first and last residue.

len: 11; v_gene: TRBV7-8; j_gene: .; CDR3aa: ASSVGTEYEQY
len: 13; v_gene: TRBV6-4; j_gene: TRBJ1-2; CDR3aa: ASSARGQSGYGYT
len: 13; v_gene: TRBV24-1; j_gene: TRBJ2-1; CDR3aa: ATSDGTGLGNEQF
len: 14; v_gene: TRBV19; j_gene: TRBJ2-7; CDR3aa: ASSQDAGVSSYEQY
len: 12; v_gene: TRBV18; j_gene: TRBJ2-3; CDR3aa: ASSSTSGTDTQY
len: 14; v_gene: TRBV20-1; j_gene: TRBJ2-1; CDR3aa: SASPAGGPRGNEQF
len: 13; v_gene: TRBV4-3; j_gene: TRBJ1-2; CDR3aa: ASSQEVRGNYGYT
len: 10; v_gene: TRBV20-1; j_gene: TRBJ2-1; CDR3aa: SASVSDNEQF
len: 15; v_gene: TRBV20-1; j_gene: TRBJ2-1; CDR3aa: SARDLAGAASYNEQF
len: 14; v_gene: TRBV7-2; j_gene: TRBJ2-5; CDR3aa: ASSLLVLGAGETQY
len: 13; v_gene: TRBV7-9; j_gene: TRBJ2-1; CDR3aa: ASSPLDSPYNEQF
len: 12; v_gene: TRBV28; j_gene: TRBJ2-7; CDR3aa: ASSSPDSRYEQY
len: 11; v_gene: TRBV5-4; j_gene: TRBJ1-2; CDR3aa: ASSFTKNYGYT
len: 14; v_gene: TRBV2; j_gene: TRBJ2-7; CDR3aa: ASSEPQQGPSYEQY
len: 11; v_gene: TRBV6-1; j_gene: TRBJ1-2; CDR3aa: ASSITGPYGYT
len: 12; v_gene: TRBV7-8; j_gene: TRBJ1-2; CDR3aa: ASSFLRTGAGYT
len: 12; v_gene: TRBV29-1; j_gene: TRBJ2-5; CDR3aa: SVGRGPGKGTQY
len: 11; v_gene: TRBV9; j_gene: TRBJ2-1; CDR3aa: AAGRGPYNEQF
len: 14; v_gene: TRBV4-1; j_gene: TRBJ2-7; CDR3aa: ASSEPGDRGTYEQY
len: 12; v_gene: TRBV7-2; j_gene: TRBJ1-2; CDR3aa: ASSLGRGIRSYT
len: 11; v_gene: TRBV20-1; j_gene: TRBJ1-5; CDR3aa: SAPRQGGQPQH
len: 11; v_gene: TRBV7-2; j_gene: TRBJ2-4; CDR3aa: ASSRTGINIQY
len: 13; v_gene: TRBV29-1; j_gene: TRBJ1-2; CDR3aa: SARQEINTNYGYT
len: 14; v_gene: TRBV21-1; j_gene: TRBJ2-7; CDR3aa: ASSLFLAAPSYEQY
len: 13; v_gene: TRBV9; j_gene: TRBJ2-5; CDR3aa: ATDGPKTGEETQY
len: 10; v_gene: TRBV18; j_gene: TRBJ2-4; CDR3aa: ASSPLKNIQY
len: 14; v_gene: TRBV7-6; j_gene: .; CDR3aa: ASSSLTGTSYNEQY
len: 13; v_gene: TRBV7-2; j_gene: TRBJ2-4; CDR3aa: ASSHLLGRTEIQY
len: 14; v_gene: TRBV7-2; j_gene: TRBJ2-7; CDR3aa: ASSLDWTASLNEQY
len: 15; v_gene: TRBV20-1; j_gene: TRBJ2-5; CDR3aa: SAAGPGKGRTGETQY
len: 12; v_gene: TRBV6-5; j_gene: TRBJ2-7; CDR3aa: ASSAPTGVYEQY
len: 14; v_gene: TRBV7-3; j_gene: TRBJ2-6; CDR3aa: ASSPHRTQSCNVLT
len: 14; v_gene: TRBV24-1; j_gene: TRBJ2-3; CDR3aa: ATSDFTPGTADTQY
len: 12; v_gene: TRBV9; j_gene: .; CDR3aa: ASSVRDRGPEQY
len: 16; v_gene: TRBV4-3; j_gene: TRBJ1-1; CDR3aa: ASSLLSGIGREDTEAF
len: 12; v_gene: TRBV18; j_gene: TRBJ2-5; CDR3aa: ASSPTLLEGTQY
len: 15; v_gene: TRBV4-3; j_gene: TRBJ2-7; CDR3aa: ASSQNRISASSYEQY
len: 13; v_gene: TRBV27; j_gene: TRBJ2-3; CDR3aa: ASRRSQGVTDTQY
len: 13; v_gene: TRBV9; j_gene: .; CDR3aa: ASSVEVGLWQTQY
len: 11; v_gene: TRBV10-3; j_gene: TRBJ2-5; CDR3aa: AISARTGETQY
len: 13; v_gene: TRBV9; j_gene: .; CDR3aa: ASGQSGGPEETQY
len: 16; v_gene: TRBV7-2; j_gene: TRBJ2-3; CDR3aa: ASSLGGLARTSTDTQY